The next 30 T cell receptor beta chains were all read from a single sample in a study of OX40 agonist ivuxolimab in advanced cancers. Data came from immunoSEQ multiplex PCR; TCRdb stores just in-frame clones and leaves some out. The sample lists 50,000 to 75,000 clones; more than 75% were seen once. The input for sequencing was CD4+ or CD8+ T cells sorted from blood, taken in a trial of the OX40 agonist ivuxolimab. These receptor sequences come from an adult with an advanced solid tumor such as melanoma, head and neck, liver or kidney cancer.

The chain uses TRBV2 and TRBJ1-5; D may be TRBD1 (6 bases). CDR1 is SNHLY, CDR2 FYNNEI, per germline. There are 14 residues in the CDR3. V dropped 1 base and J dropped 6 bases, with 10 bases sitting between them. The CDR3 coding sequence is TGTGCCAGCAGTGAAGAAGCAGGGGCTCAGCCCCAGCATTTT. As protein: CASSEEAGAQPQHF.

The V and J genes are TRBV4-2 and TRBJ2-7, with 7 bases aligning to TRBD1. With 4 bases clipped from V and 7 bases from J, the junction kept 10 bases outside the gene matches. The CDR3 runs to 14 residues. Germline assignment: CDR1 LGHNA and CDR2 YNFKEQ. CDR3: CASSLRDSDGEQYF. The DNA of the CDR3 is TGTGCCAGCAGCCTCCGGGACAGTGACGGAGAGCAGTACTTC.

The chain employs TRBV7-6 and TRBJ1-1, with D possibly TRBD1 on 6 matching bases. CDR1 SGHVS and CDR2 FNYEAQ come from the germline V gene. The CDR3 totals 15 residues. The V and J ends lost 1 base and 8 bases respectively, with 17 bases between them. CDR3 in amino acids: CASSLVGQRNPEAFF. For the CDR3, the DNA is TGTGCCAGCAGCTTAGTGGGACAAAGGAACCCAGAAGCTTTCTTT.

This sequence joins TRBV9 and TRBJ2-3; either TRBD1 or TRBD2 may fit D (7 bases each). The CDR3 length is 17 residues. Trimming removed 0 bases from V and 10 bases from J, with 24 bases in between. Germline V gene data show CDR1 as SGDLS and CDR2 as YYNGEE. This CDR3 reads CASSVEGGGGPLRAQYF. The DNA for the CDR3 is TGTGCCAGCAGCGTAGAAGGGGGCGGGGGCCCACTCCGAGCGCAGTATTTT.

The V and J genes are TRBV7-9 and TRBJ1-3; D is possibly TRBD1 (5 bases). CDR1 and CDR2 from the germline V gene are SEHNR and FQNEAQ (reference sequence). The CDR3 is 14 amino acids. V lost 9 bases and J lost 0, with 12 bases in between. CDR3 DNA sequence: TGTGCCAGTAGGGACGGCCCCTCTGGAAACACCATATATTTT. Residues: CASRDGPSGNTIYF.

This chain links TRBV5-3 with TRBJ1-2; TRBD1 is a possible D gene (5 bases). TRBV5-3 is sorted into the ORF group, with uncertain function. V was cut by 1 base and J by 5 bases, with 15 bases left in between. This CDR3 is 15 amino acids long. CDR3 DNA: TGTGCCAGAAGCTTGACAGGTAACGCCGAATATGGCTACACCTTC. This encodes CARSLTGNAEYGYTF.

The chain joins TRBV18 to TRBJ2-2; TRBD1 might be the D (6 bases). Germline CDR1 KGHSH, CDR2 LQKENI. The length of the CDR3 is 15 residues. Trimming left V 3 bases short and J 5 bases short, with 13 bases between. This CDR3 is CASSPDRRGTGELFF. The CDR3 DNA is TGTGCCAGCTCACCGGACAGAAGGGGGACCGGGGAGCTGTTTTTT.

This chain joins TRBV2 and TRBJ2-7; a possible D gene is TRBD2 (5 bases). This CDR3 contains 11 residues. V shed 8 bases and J shed 6 bases, with 11 bases lying between them. Germline V gene data show CDR1 as SNHLY and CDR2 as FYNNEI. CDR3 in amino acids: CASALGIEQYF. In DNA form, the CDR3 reads TGTGCCAGCGCACTAGGAATCGAGCAGTACTTC.

This clone was detected only a few times. This sequence joins TRBV6-5 and TRBJ1-1; D is undetermined. There are 13 residues in the CDR3. V lost 3 bases to trimming and J lost 4 bases, with 9 bases between them. CDR1 is MNHEY and CDR2 is SVGAGI in the germline V gene. CDR3 amino acids: CASSYGVSTEAFF. As DNA, the CDR3 is TGTGCCAGCAGTTATGGGGTGAGCACTGAAGCTTTCTTT.

The chain links TRBV5-1 to TRBJ2-7; TRBD2 agrees at 7 bases. V was clipped by 3 bases and J by 4 bases; unmatched bases: 28. This CDR3 region has 21 residues. The germline V gene has CDR1 SGHRS and CDR2 YFSETQ. In nucleotides, the CDR3 is TGCGCCAGCAGCTCGACCCGACTAGCCGAATTATCCCGCCGCCAAATTTACGAGCAGTACTTC. Its protein is CASSSTRLAELSRRQIYEQYF.

This chain links TRBV27 with TRBJ1-3, with D unresolved. Germline V gene sequence: CDR1 MNHEY, CDR2 SMNVEV (reference sequence). The V end lost 3 bases, the J end lost 0 bases, and 6 bases lay between the germline ends. The CDR3 is made up of 14 amino acids. CDR3 bases: TGTGCCAGCAGTTTGGGCAACTCTGGAAACACCATATATTTT. Translation: CASSLGNSGNTIYF.

This clone was seen only once. The DNA of the CDR3 is TGTGCCAGCAGGACAGGGAAGGTCTTTGGCTACACCTTC. Its protein product is CASRTGKVFGYTF. J is TRBJ1-2 and V is TRBV2; 7 bases fit TRBD1. The V and J ends lost 6 bases and 7 bases, in that order; junction bases with no gene match: 8. The length of the CDR3 is 13 residues. CDR1 is SNHLY and CDR2 is FYNNEI in the germline V gene.

This sequence joins TRBV10-1 and TRBJ2-7; the D call may be TRBD1 or TRBD2 (5 bases each). Germline-derived CDR1 and CDR2 are WNHNN and SYGVQD (reference sequence). The CDR3 runs 13 residues. V was pared by 4 bases and J by 6 bases, with 13 bases between. In nucleotides, the CDR3 is TGCGCCAGCAGTGTAAAGGGGACGGGCGAGCAGTACTTC. It is translated as CASSVKGTGEQYF.

J is TRBJ2-3 and V is TRBV19; weak D call: TRBD2 (7 bases). Germline lookup yields CDR1 LNHDA and CDR2 SQIVND (reference sequence). V was shortened by 3 bases and J by 0 bases, with 13 bases between the two germline ends. The CDR3 has 16 amino acids. The CDR3 reads CASSIGGASSTDTQYF. In DNA form, the CDR3 reads TGTGCCAGTAGTATTGGGGGGGCCTCTAGCACAGATACGCAGTATTTT.

This clone was seen more than once but under ten times. J is TRBJ1-6 and V is TRBV7-9; perhaps TRBD1 as D (5 bases). The germline CDR1 and CDR2 sequences are SEHNR and FQNEAQ (reference sequence). The V and J ends lost 4 bases and 6 bases respectively, with 19 bases between them. This CDR3 contains 17 residues. CDR3 residues: CASSSGREGPFNSPLHF. CDR3 coding DNA: TGTGCCAGCAGCTCCGGCCGGGAGGGGCCATTTAATTCACCCCTCCACTTT.

V is TRBV19 and J is TRBJ1-1, with 8 bases fitting TRBD1. CDR3 length: 15 residues. Germline trimming cut 8 bases from V and 2 bases from J; bases unmatched to any gene: 10. Germline loops: CDR1 LNHDA, CDR2 SQIVND (reference sequence). Here the CDR3 DNA reads TGTGCCAGTCACCTTTTCGGACAGGGTAACACTGAAGCTTTCTTT. Translation: CASHLFGQGNTEAFF.

This clone was counted a single time. The V gene is TRBV4-3, the J gene TRBJ1-2; TRBD1 agrees at 10 bases. Germline-derived CDR1 and CDR2 are LGHNA and YSLEER. This CDR3 spans 15 amino acids. The trim removed 4 bases at V and 7 bases at J, leaving 9 bases unmatched. CDR3 in amino acids: CASSLTDRGPGGYTF. For the CDR3, the DNA is TGCGCCAGCAGCCTTACCGACAGGGGGCCGGGTGGCTACACCTTC.

V gene TRBV10-3 combines with J gene TRBJ2-2; 13 bases agree with TRBD2. V dropped 6 bases and J dropped 7; count of bases not matched to a gene: 11. Looked up from germline, CDR1 is ENHRY and CDR2 is SYGVKD. The CDR3 totals 17 residues. The CDR3 DNA reads as TGTGCCATCAGCCCCGGACTAGCGGGGGTCCTGGACGGGGAGCTGTTTTTT. Protein: CAISPGLAGVLDGELFF.

This chain joins TRBV9 and TRBJ2-1; the D gene is possibly TRBD1 (6 bases). Germline loops: CDR1 SGDLS, CDR2 YYNGEE. Trimming pared 4 bases from V and 0 bases from J, leaving 14 bases between. The CDR3 loop spans 16 amino acids. This CDR3 is CASSREGGGSYNEQFF. The CDR3 coding sequence is TGTGCCAGCAGCAGAGAAGGGGGTGGCTCCTACAATGAGCAGTTCTTC. Full variable domain (outside the CDR3, taken from reference TRBV9 and TRBJ2-1): DSGVTQTPKHLITATGQRVTLRCSPRSGDLSVYWYQQSLDQGLQFLIQYYNGEERAKGNILERFSAQQFPDLHSELNLSSLELGDSALYFCASSREGGGSYNEQFFGPGTRLTVL.

The chain carries TRBV7-2 and TRBJ1-2; D is undetermined. Trimming removed 5 bases at V and 4 bases at J, with 14 bases between. The CDR3 runs to 14 residues. Germline V gives CDR1 SGHTA, CDR2 FQGNSA. The CDR3 sequence: CASSPNGAGYGYTF. The CDR3 DNA reads as TGTGCCAGCAGCCCCAATGGTGCGGGCTATGGCTACACCTTC. The variable domain in full, completed from reference TRBV7-2 and TRBJ1-2, reads GAGVSQSPSNKVTEKGKDVELRCDPISGHTALYWYRQSLGQGLEFLIYFQGNSAPDKSGLPSDRFSAERTGGSVSTLTIQRTQQEDSAVYLCASSPNGAGYGYTFGSGTRLTVV.

This clone was detected a few times. CDR3 sequence reads: CASSNSAVYGYTF. In DNA, the CDR3 is TGTGCCAGCAGTAATTCGGCAGTCTATGGCTACACCTTC. This chain joins TRBV6-5 and TRBJ1-2; D gene ambiguous. This CDR3 comprises 13 residues. The germline V gene has CDR1 MNHEY and CDR2 SVGAGI. V was cut by 5 bases and J by 4 bases, with 11 bases left in between.

The chain has TRBV25-1 and TRBJ1-6; no clear D. V was cut by 1 base and J by 10 bases, with 5 bases left in between. The CDR3 runs to 12 residues. Per the germline V gene, CDR1 is MGHDK and CDR2 is SYGVNS. CDR3 sequence reads: CASSEFGSPLHF. The CDR3 nucleotides read TGTGCCAGCAGTGAATTCGGGTCACCCCTCCACTTT.

This clone was seen only a few times. The chain has TRBV28 and TRBJ1-5; D remains ambiguous. The germline gives CDR1 MDHEN, CDR2 SYDVKM. V lost 2 bases, J lost 6 bases, and 14 bases lay in between. This CDR3 has 15 amino acids. CDR3 sequence (DNA): TGTGCCAGCAGTTTAAGTTCGACTGGATCTCAGCCCCAGCATTTT. Translated, it gives CASSLSSTGSQPQHF.

This clone has just a few counts. V usage is TRBV6-6 and J usage is TRBJ2-7; tentatively, D is TRBD1 or TRBD2 (6 bases each). V lost 0 bases to trimming and J lost 2 bases, with 8 bases between them. Per germline, CDR1 MNHNY and CDR2 SVGAGI (reference sequence). This CDR3 is 14 amino acids long. CDR3 sequence reads: CASSYSEGAYEQYF. The CDR3 coding sequence is TGTGCCAGCAGTTACTCGGAGGGGGCCTACGAGCAGTACTTC.

This rearrangement joins TRBV5-4 to TRBJ2-5, with D possibly being TRBD2 (5 bases). The CDR3 runs 16 residues. Germline CDR1 is SGHNT and CDR2 is YYREEE (reference sequence). The V end lost 4 bases, the J end lost 1 base, and 17 bases lay between the germline ends. The CDR3 DNA sequence: TGTGCCAGCAGCCGGGGTGGGCGCGGAGTCCAAGAGACCCAGTACTTC. Protein sequence: CASSRGGRGVQETQYF.

The chain is built from TRBV7-2 and TRBJ1-2, with D perhaps matching TRBD1 (6 bases). Trimming left V 11 bases short and J 5 bases short, with 18 bases between. Germline assignment: CDR1 SGHTA and CDR2 FQGNSA. The length of the CDR3 is 13 residues. DNA of the CDR3: TGTGCCGGTGGATCGGGGGGCCGGTATGGCTACACCTTC. Amino acid sequence: CAGGSGGRYGYTF.

The J gene is TRBJ1-2, the V gene TRBV10-3, with 7 bases lining up with TRBD1. This CDR3 has 18 amino acids. The V gene's germline CDR1 is ENHRY and CDR2 SYGVKD. Trimming at V came to 0 bases and at J to 2 bases, leaving 12 bases not matched to a gene. The CDR3 spells CAISESNLLSTGNYGYTF. CDR3 nucleotides: TGTGCCATCAGTGAGTCGAATTTACTTTCGACAGGGAACTATGGCTACACCTTC.

The DNA for the CDR3 is TGTGCCAGCAGCGTAGGGGCTAGCGGGGGACTTTACGAGCAGTACTTC. Amino acid sequence: CASSVGASGGLYEQYF. The chain is built from TRBV9 and TRBJ2-7; TRBD2 aligns across 10 bases. The CDR3 covers 16 residues. V shed 0 bases, J shed 4 bases, and the junction held 7 bases outside the gene matches. Germline V CDR1 and CDR2: SGDLS, YYNGEE.

In this sample, this clone turned up once. CDR3 sequence (DNA): TGCGCCAGCAGCGGGACAGGGTACGGCTACACCTTC. Translation: CASSGTGYGYTF. The chain combines TRBV5-1 with TRBJ1-2, with 9 bases identical to TRBD1. CDR3 length equals 12 residues. Trimming cost V 4 bases and J 8 bases; bases outside gene matches: 3. Germline CDR1 and CDR2: SGHRS and YFSETQ.

The DNA of the CDR3 is TGTGCCAGCAGCTTGCTTATGGGGCAGGGAGGTGAAAAACTGTTTTTT. This encodes CASSLLMGQGGEKLFF. The chain links TRBV5-4 to TRBJ1-4; a weak D match, TRBD1 (5 bases). The CDR3 is made up of 16 amino acids. V was clipped by 1 base and J by 7 bases, with 17 bases between them. Germline V gives CDR1 SGHNT, CDR2 YYREEE (reference sequence). Drawing the rest from reference TRBV5-4 and TRBJ1-4, the complete variable domain is ETGVTQSPTHLIKTRGQQVTLRCSSQSGHNTVSWYQQALGQGPQFIFQYYREEENGRGNFPPRFSGLQFPNYSSELNVNALELDDSALYLCASSLLMGQGGEKLFFGSGTQLSVL.